The next 13 T cell receptor beta chains were all read from a single sample in a study of Ad26.COV2.S vaccination and SARS-CoV-2 variants. Here immunoSEQ multiplex PCR was the method, and the copy in TCRdb shows in-frame clones only, minus some. The data contain under 550,000 clones, 80% to 95% of them seen just once; the ten biggest clones take up approximately 12%. Noted treatment: over 15 received Ad26.COV2.S at low or high dose, single or two shots; about 5 received placebo; per-sample allocation not given. It was on day 63 after the first vaccine or placebo injection that samples were taken. Sequences were derived from peripheral blood, sampled in a trial of Ad26.COV2.S vaccine versus placebo. The receptor source for this set is a person aged 18-65 years who received the Ad26.COV2.S COVID-19 vaccine or a placebo.

About this clone itself: At the DNA level, this CDR3 is encoded by other sequences in the same sample as well. The chain carries TRBV10-3 and TRBJ2-1; possible D gene TRBD2, 6 bases. The length of the CDR3 is 18 residues. CDR1 and CDR2 (germline): ENHRY, SYGVKD. In nucleotides, the CDR3 is TGTGCTATCGGTTCAGGCGGGGTATTAGGTAGGTCATACAATGAGCAGTTCTTC. Translation: CAIGSGGVLGRSYNEQFF.

This clone has a single count. Other DNA sequences in this sample translate to the same CDR3. The chain uses TRBV18 and TRBJ1-6, with D perhaps matching TRBD1 (5 bases). There are 13 residues in the CDR3. The V gene's germline CDR1 is KGHSH and CDR2 LQKENI. The germline V and J ends were trimmed by 2 bases and 8 bases, with 7 bases remaining between them. The CDR3 protein is CASSPDRDSPLHF. The CDR3 DNA follows: TGTGCCAGCTCACCAGACAGAGATTCACCCCTCCACTTT.

The chain joins TRBV5-1 to TRBJ2-1; TRBD2 is a possible D gene (6 bases). The CDR3 length is 16 residues. V lost 4 bases, J lost 8 bases, and 22 bases lay in between. Per the germline V gene, CDR1 is SGHRS and CDR2 is YFSETQ. The CDR3 loop reads CASSEGGPQEGYEQFF. CDR3 nucleotides: TGCGCCAGCAGCGAGGGAGGACCCCAGGAGGGCTATGAGCAGTTCTTC.

This clone appeared a few times. The J gene is TRBJ1-1, the V gene TRBV6-4, with TRBD1 matching over 7 bases. After removal of 9 bases from V and 7 bases from J, the junction contained 5 bases not matched to a gene. CDR3 length equals 11 residues. Germline-derived CDR1 and CDR2 are MRHNA and SNTAGT. This CDR3 is CARRGDSEAFF. For the CDR3, the DNA is TGTGCCAGGAGAGGGGACAGTGAAGCTTTCTTT.

V is TRBV10-3 and J is TRBJ1-2; 8 nucleotides agree with TRBD1. The CDR3 totals 14 residues. The junction had 5 bases not matched to a gene; V was cut back by 5 bases and J by 3 bases. Germline CDR1 reads ENHRY; CDR2 reads SYGVKD. The CDR3 coding sequence is TGTGCCATCAGTTCAGGGGGCCTTGACTATGGCTACACCTTC. As protein: CAISSGGLDYGYTF.

The gene calls are TRBV9 and TRBJ1-4, with D possibly matching TRBD1 (5 bases). The germline CDR1 and CDR2 sequences are SGDLS and YYNGEE. Between the trimmed V and J ends, which lost 3 bases and 4 bases, there was a span of 13 bases. This CDR3 contains 15 residues. The chain's CDR3 is CASSEGPRVNEKLFF. CDR3 nucleotides: TGTGCCAGCAGCGAGGGGCCTCGGGTTAATGAAAAACTGTTTTTT. Full variable domain (rest looked up from reference TRBV9 and TRBJ1-4): DSGVTQTPKHLITATGQRVTLRCSPRSGDLSVYWYQQSLDQGLQFLIQYYNGEERAKGNILERFSAQQFPDLHSELNLSSLELGDSALYFCASSEGPRVNEKLFFGSGTQLSVL.

This clone came up a few times. The V and J genes are TRBV7-2 and TRBJ2-1; D remains ambiguous. The germline V gene has CDR1 SGHTA and CDR2 FQGNSA. Trimming cost V 1 base and J 1 base, with 5 bases left between them. This CDR3 is 14 amino acids long. Here the CDR3 reads CASSLGQSYNEQFF. The CDR3 nucleotides are TGTGCCAGCAGCTTAGGCCAGTCCTACAATGAGCAGTTCTTC.

V usage is TRBV10-3 and J usage is TRBJ2-2; D is undetermined. The CDR3 contains 14 residues. Trimming stripped 4 bases from V and 5 bases from J, with 11 bases between. Germline-derived CDR1 and CDR2 are ENHRY and SYGVKD. CDR3 region: CAISGKTWTGELFF. CDR3 bases: TGTGCCATCAGTGGTAAAACATGGACCGGGGAGCTGTTTTTT.

The chain employs TRBV21-1 and TRBJ2-1; whether TRBD2, the table's D call, matches the DNA was not checked. TRBV21-1 is assigned pseudogene status. The CDR3 totals 14 residues. CDR3 in DNA: TGTGCCAGCAGCAAAGATCGAGGGACTAATGAGCAGTTCTTC. Residues: CASSKDRGTNEQFF.

This chain uses TRBV9 with TRBJ2-2, with unresolved D. The V and J ends lost 1 base and 2 bases respectively, with 12 bases between them. The V gene's germline CDR1 is SGDLS and CDR2 YYNGEE. This CDR3 is built from 16 residues. CDR3 in amino acids: CASSVMGTSNTGELFF. The DNA of the CDR3 is TGTGCCAGCAGCGTAATGGGTACCTCAAACACCGGGGAGCTGTTTTTT.

The chain has TRBV29-1 and TRBJ1-2; TRBD1 might be the D (5 bases). V lost 1 base and J 6 bases, leaving 15 bases between the germline ends. The CDR3 totals 14 residues. Germline CDR1 SQVTM, CDR2 ANQGSEA. The CDR3 DNA reads as TGCAGCGTTGAAGTAGGGGAGGGAGGGAATGGCTACACCTTC. It yields the protein CSVEVGEGGNGYTF.

V and J are TRBV6-5 and TRBJ2-7; 9 bases fit TRBD2. The CDR3 contains 16 residues. J was trimmed by 0 bases and V by 0 bases; bases with no gene match: 3. Germline V CDR1 and CDR2: MNHEY, SVGAGI. CDR3 bases: TGTGCCAGCAGTTACTCGGCGGGAGGGAGCTCCTACGAGCAGTACTTC. It specifies CASSYSAGGSSYEQYF.

CDR3 in amino acids: CASSESTGGGTDTQYF. CDR3 in DNA: TGCGCCAGCAGTGAGTCAACAGGCGGGGGCACAGATACGCAGTATTTT. The chain combines TRBV10-1 with TRBJ2-3; D might be TRBD2 (6 bases). Trimming shortened V by 0 bases and J by 1 base, and 11 bases separated the two germline ends. Germline assignment: CDR1 WNHNN and CDR2 SYGVQD (reference sequence). There are 16 residues in the CDR3.